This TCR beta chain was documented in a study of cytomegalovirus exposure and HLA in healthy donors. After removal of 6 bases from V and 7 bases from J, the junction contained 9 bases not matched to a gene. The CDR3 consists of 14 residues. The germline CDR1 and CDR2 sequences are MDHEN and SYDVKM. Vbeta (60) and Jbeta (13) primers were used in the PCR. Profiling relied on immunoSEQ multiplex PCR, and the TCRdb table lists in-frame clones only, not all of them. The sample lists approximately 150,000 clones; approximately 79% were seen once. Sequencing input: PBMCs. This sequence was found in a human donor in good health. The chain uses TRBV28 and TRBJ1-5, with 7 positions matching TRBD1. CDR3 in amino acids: CASRGTGAFQPQHF. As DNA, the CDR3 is TGTGCCAGCAGGGGAACAGGGGCGTTCCAGCCCCAGCATTTT.